These 19 T cell receptor beta chains originate from one sample sequenced in a study of beta chain features in type 1 diabetes. Expressed TCRB transcripts got sequenced, as all isolated RNA was reverse transcribed. Profiled with immunoSEQ multiplex PCR; TCRdb holds only in-frame clones, not every one. In the table there are 810,000 or so clones, around a sixth of which are singletons. The sample consisted of naive CD4+ T cells from blood. These receptor sequences come from a woman aged 18 to 35 in good health.

The chain recombines TRBV2 with TRBJ2-3, with D hard to call. V was clipped by 3 bases and J by 9 bases, with 13 bases between them. Germline V lookup: CDR1 SNHLY, CDR2 FYNNEI. There are 13 residues in the CDR3. CDR3 protein: CASSDRSDGTQYF. CDR3 coding DNA: TGTGCCAGCAGTGATCGGTCCGACGGAACGCAGTATTTT.

This clone has only a few counts. The chain couples TRBV28 to TRBJ2-5; 7 bases map to TRBD2. Trimming cost V 6 bases and J 2 bases; bases outside gene matches: 12. The CDR3 covers 16 residues. The germline V gene has CDR1 MDHEN and CDR2 SYDVKM. CDR3 region: CASSARGAGHQETQYF. The CDR3 DNA reads TGTGCCAGCAGCGCTCGGGGAGCGGGGCATCAAGAGACCCAGTACTTC.

V usage is TRBV28 and J usage is TRBJ2-7, with D tentatively TRBD2 (5 bases). The V and J ends lost 7 bases and 0 bases respectively, with 16 bases between them. The CDR3 totals 15 residues. CDR1 is MDHEN and CDR2 is SYDVKM in the germline V gene. The CDR3 DNA follows: TGTGCCAGCACCGAAAAGACTACGCTCTCCTACGAGCAGTACTTC. Translated, it gives CASTEKTTLSYEQYF.

The chain's CDR3 is CASSSYSGRGSYEQYF. The CDR3 nucleotides read TGTGCCAGCAGCTCATATAGCGGGAGGGGATCCTACGAGCAGTACTTC. The chain is built from TRBV11-2 and TRBJ2-7, with 11 nucleotides matching TRBD2. The V gene end was trimmed by 4 bases and the J gene end by 1 base; junction bases not matched to a gene: 6. The CDR3 contains 16 residues. Germline V gene lookup returns CDR1 SGHAT and CDR2 FQNNGV.

The chain employs TRBV7-9 and TRBJ2-5, with D unresolved. Trimming shortened V by 6 bases and J by 2 bases, and 10 bases separated the two germline ends. Per the germline V gene, CDR1 is SEHNR and CDR2 is FQNEAQ (reference sequence). This CDR3 has 13 residues. The CDR3 is CASRPPNQETQYF. CDR3 nucleotides: TGTGCCAGCAGGCCTCCGAATCAAGAGACCCAGTACTTC.

This clone was seen more than once but under ten times. The chain is built from TRBV4-2 and TRBJ2-1; D is tentatively TRBD1 or TRBD2 (5 bases each). V lost 0 bases and J 3 bases, leaving 15 bases between the germline ends. The CDR3 runs to 17 residues. CDR1 and CDR2 (germline): LGHNA, YNFKEQ. CDR3 loop: CASSQDYGTGYYNEQFF. The CDR3 DNA sequence: TGTGCCAGCAGCCAAGACTACGGGACGGGGTACTACAATGAGCAGTTCTTC.

The chain joins TRBV7-2 to TRBJ1-2; 11 bases are a match to TRBD1. This CDR3 contains 18 residues. V shed 5 bases and J 2 bases; nucleotides not matched to a gene: 13. From germline, CDR1 is SGHTA and CDR2 FQGNSA. Written as DNA, the CDR3 is TGTGCCAGCAGCCTCGGACAGGGGGCCGCTACACAGAACTATGGCTACACCTTC. Encoded protein: CASSLGQGAATQNYGYTF.

There are a few counts of this clone. The chain employs TRBV7-3 and TRBJ2-3; D is uncertain. Germline CDR1 and CDR2: SGHTA and FQGTGA. The CDR3 has 11 residues. Trimming took off 8 bases at V and 2 bases at J, with 5 bases between the two ends. DNA of the CDR3: TGTGCCAGCGGGTCCACAGATACGCAGTATTTT. This codes for CASGSTDTQYF.

This clone has just a few counts. DNA for the CDR3: TGTGCCAGCAGTCGGGACTCACGGTACAATGAGCAGTTCTTC. This gives the protein CASSRDSRYNEQFF. The rearrangement links TRBV5-4 to TRBJ2-1; D may be TRBD2 (6 bases). This CDR3 contains 14 residues. The germline CDR1 and CDR2 sequences are SGHNT and YYREEE (reference sequence). V was shortened by 5 bases and J by 4 bases, with 13 bases between the two germline ends.

This chain connects TRBV2 to TRBJ1-5, with 7 bases lining up with TRBD1. V dropped 5 bases and J dropped 7; count of bases not matched to a gene: 8. Germline CDR1 and CDR2: SNHLY and FYNNEI. The CDR3 consists of 14 residues. The CDR3 here is CASSRTTGQQPQHF. The CDR3 DNA reads as TGTGCCAGCAGTCGAACGACAGGGCAGCAGCCCCAGCATTTT.

This sequence joins TRBV7-9 and TRBJ2-7, with TRBD2 identical over 11 bases. Germline lookup yields CDR1 SEHNR and CDR2 FQNEAQ (reference sequence). The V and J ends lost 0 bases and 4 bases, in that order; junction bases with no gene match: 8. The length of the CDR3 is 17 residues. CDR3 loop: CASSLAPSSGRGYEQYF. The DNA of the CDR3 is TGTGCCAGCAGCTTAGCCCCAAGTAGCGGGAGGGGGTACGAGCAGTACTTC.

The chain uses TRBV4-1 and TRBJ2-7; TRBD2 matches at 15 bases. The germline V gene encodes CDR1 MGHRA and CDR2 YSYEKL. The CDR3 contains 18 residues. The junction had 11 bases not matched to a gene; V was cut back by 4 bases and J by 4 bases. The chain's CDR3 is CASSRGLAGGPGLYEQYF. The CDR3 DNA reads as TGCGCCAGCAGCCGAGGACTAGCGGGAGGGCCTGGATTATACGAGCAGTACTTC.

The CDR3 DNA sequence: TGTGCCAGCAGTGGACGGCCTAGCCGGGGCAATGAGCAGTTCTTC. It yields the protein CASSGRPSRGNEQFF. The rearrangement joins TRBV25-1 to TRBJ2-1, with D possibly TRBD2 on 5 matching bases. CDR3 length: 15 residues. V was pared by 4 bases and J by 6 bases, with 16 bases between. Germline V gene data show CDR1 as MGHDK and CDR2 as SYGVNS.

A single count supports this clone. The V gene is TRBV7-2, the J gene TRBJ2-7, with D unclear. V lost 5 bases and J 6 bases, leaving 20 bases between the germline ends. Germline lookup yields CDR1 SGHTA and CDR2 FQGNSA. The CDR3 is 15 amino acids. DNA of the CDR3: TGTGCCAGCAGCGCCCAGCCGTCAAACCTCGGCGAGCAGTACTTC. Amino acid sequence: CASSAQPSNLGEQYF.

The chain employs TRBV28 and TRBJ2-1; the match to TRBD2 covers 10 bases. The V gene end was trimmed by 5 bases and the J gene end by 2 bases; junction bases not matched to a gene: 12. Germline V gene lookup returns CDR1 MDHEN and CDR2 SYDVKM. The CDR3 consists of 18 residues. CDR3 nucleotide sequence: TGTGCCAGCAGTCCACCCTCCGGACTAGCGGAGGCCTACAATGAGCAGTTCTTC. As protein: CASSPPSGLAEAYNEQFF.

This clone was observed a few times. V gene TRBV28 combines with J gene TRBJ2-5; D is perhaps TRBD2 (6 bases). V lost 6 bases to trimming and J lost 5 bases, with 13 bases between them. The germline gives CDR1 MDHEN, CDR2 SYDVKM. This CDR3 has 13 residues. The CDR3 sequence: CASRRGLGETQYF. The CDR3 coding sequence is TGTGCCAGCAGGAGGGGACTGGGGGAGACCCAGTACTTC.

Concerning this clone: Other nucleotide sequences from this sample produce the same CDR3. The V call is TRBV20-1, the J call TRBJ2-7; tentatively, D is TRBD2 (5 bases). The CDR3 sequence is 10 residues long. Germline V gives CDR1 DFQATT, CDR2 SNEGSKA (reference sequence). V lost 6 bases, J lost 6 bases, and 9 bases lay in between. In DNA form, the CDR3 reads TGCAGTGCAAATAGCGTCGAGCAGTACTTC. This encodes CSANSVEQYF.

The chain joins TRBV7-2 to TRBJ2-3; 11 positions agree with TRBD2. V dropped 5 bases and J dropped 4; count of bases not matched to a gene: 14. Germline V gene lookup returns CDR1 SGHTA and CDR2 FQGNSA. There are 18 residues in the CDR3. CDR3 nucleotide sequence: TGTGCCAGCAGCCCCCGTTCGGCTAGCGGGAGGTCCCCAGATACGCAGTATTTT. Amino acid sequence: CASSPRSASGRSPDTQYF.

This clone occurred a few times. The J gene is TRBJ2-1, the V gene TRBV18; no firm D call. Between the trimmed V and J ends, which lost 6 bases and 7 bases, there was a span of 13 bases. The germline CDR1 and CDR2 sequences are KGHSH and LQKENI. CDR3 size: 13 residues. CDR3 in amino acids: CASSTDEENEQFF. The CDR3 nucleotides read TGTGCCAGCTCCACGGACGAGGAGAATGAGCAGTTCTTC.